This T cell receptor beta chain comes out of a study of T cells in Graves' hyperthyroidism and ophthalmopathy. Study overall: Peripheral blood collection took place at initial diagnosis, before any treatment.

Study findings and constraints: The model's output predicted ophthalmopathy at a median of approximately 6.5 months prior to onset.

Comment on this clonotype: The target antigen is unknown.

From RNA transcripts, TCR beta CDR3 regions were amplified. A set of HTBI primers served as the primers for a first-round RT-PCR of the TCR CDR3. TCRdb recomputed calls from the multiplex PCR reads with MiXCR, one row per CDR3 protein. Here the sample spans 800,000 or so distinct CDR3 sequences, over 35% being singletons. The CDR3 has 16 residues. V lost 1 base and J lost 7, with 17 bases in between. The germline V gene has CDR1 SGHRS and CDR2 YFSETQ. For Graves' hyperthyroidism to be stable, ophthalmopathy could not progress within 18 months. The study enrolled patients aged 18 to 65 with newly diagnosed hyperthyroidism of under 2 months' duration.

Sequencing was performed on blood. The receptor was derived from a man between 18 and 35 years old with Graves' hyperthyroidism. The chain carries TRBV5-1 and TRBJ1-4, with D possibly being TRBD1 (6 bases). CDR3 region: CASSLKTSGEGEKLFF. The CDR3 region has the DNA TGCGCCAGCAGCTTGAAAACCTCAGGGGAGGGTGAAAAACTGTTTTTT.